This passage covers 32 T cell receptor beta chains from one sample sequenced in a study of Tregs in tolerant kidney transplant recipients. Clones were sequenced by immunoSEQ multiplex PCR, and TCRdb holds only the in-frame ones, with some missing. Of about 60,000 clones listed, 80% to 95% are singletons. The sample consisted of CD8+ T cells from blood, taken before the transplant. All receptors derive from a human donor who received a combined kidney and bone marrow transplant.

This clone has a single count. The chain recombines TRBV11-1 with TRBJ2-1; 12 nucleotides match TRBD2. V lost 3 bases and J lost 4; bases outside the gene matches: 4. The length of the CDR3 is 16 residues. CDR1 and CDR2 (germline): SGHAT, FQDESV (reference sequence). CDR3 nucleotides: TGTGCCAGCAGCTTCGGGACTAGCGGGTTTTACAATGAGCAGTTCTTC. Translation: CASSFGTSGFYNEQFF.

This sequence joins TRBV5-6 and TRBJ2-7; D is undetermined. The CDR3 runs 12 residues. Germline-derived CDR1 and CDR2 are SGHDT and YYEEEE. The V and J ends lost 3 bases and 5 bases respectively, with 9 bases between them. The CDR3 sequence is CASSSVSHEQYF. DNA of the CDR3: TGTGCCAGCAGCTCTGTATCCCACGAGCAGTACTTC.

CDR3 region: CASSAGTANEQFF. CDR3 bases: TGTGCCAGTAGTGCAGGTACGGCCAATGAGCAGTTCTTC. The chain combines TRBV19 with TRBJ2-1; D remains unclear. The V gene lost 5 bases and the J gene lost 6 bases, with 11 bases spanning the gap. Looked up from germline, CDR1 is LNHDA and CDR2 is SQIVND (reference sequence). There are 13 residues in the CDR3.

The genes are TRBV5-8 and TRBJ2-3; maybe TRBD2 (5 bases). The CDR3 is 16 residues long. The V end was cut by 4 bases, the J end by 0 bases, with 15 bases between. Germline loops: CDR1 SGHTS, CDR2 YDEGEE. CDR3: CASSLGKGRSTDTQYF. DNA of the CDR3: TGTGCCAGCAGCCTGGGGAAAGGGAGAAGCACAGATACGCAGTATTTT.

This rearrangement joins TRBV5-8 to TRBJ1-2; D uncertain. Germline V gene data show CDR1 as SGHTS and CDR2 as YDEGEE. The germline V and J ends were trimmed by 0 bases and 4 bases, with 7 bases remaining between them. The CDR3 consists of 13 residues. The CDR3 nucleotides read TGTGCCAGCAGCTTGGGGCAGGTCTATGGCTACACCTTC. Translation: CASSLGQVYGYTF.

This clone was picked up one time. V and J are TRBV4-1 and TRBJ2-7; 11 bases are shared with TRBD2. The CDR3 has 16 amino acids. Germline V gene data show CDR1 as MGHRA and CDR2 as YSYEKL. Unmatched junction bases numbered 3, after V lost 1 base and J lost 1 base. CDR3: CASSQVGTSGSYEQYF. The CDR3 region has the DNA TGCGCCAGCAGCCAAGTTGGGACTAGCGGTTCCTACGAGCAGTACTTC.

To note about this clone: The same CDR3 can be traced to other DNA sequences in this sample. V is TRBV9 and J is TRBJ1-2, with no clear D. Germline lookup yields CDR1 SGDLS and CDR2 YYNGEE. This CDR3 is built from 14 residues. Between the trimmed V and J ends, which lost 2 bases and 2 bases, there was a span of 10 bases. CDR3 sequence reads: CASSVAGANYGYTF. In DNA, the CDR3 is TGTGCCAGCAGCGTTGCGGGAGCCAACTATGGCTACACCTTC. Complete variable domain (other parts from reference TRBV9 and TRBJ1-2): DSGVTQTPKHLITATGQRVTLRCSPRSGDLSVYWYQQSLDQGLQFLIQYYNGEERAKGNILERFSAQQFPDLHSELNLSSLELGDSALYFCASSVAGANYGYTFGSGTRLTVV.

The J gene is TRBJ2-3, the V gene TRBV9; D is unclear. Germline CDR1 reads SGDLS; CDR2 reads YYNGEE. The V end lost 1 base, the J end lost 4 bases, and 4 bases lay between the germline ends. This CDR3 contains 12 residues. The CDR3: CASSVISDTQYF. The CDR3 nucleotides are TGTGCCAGCAGCGTAATATCAGATACGCAGTATTTT.

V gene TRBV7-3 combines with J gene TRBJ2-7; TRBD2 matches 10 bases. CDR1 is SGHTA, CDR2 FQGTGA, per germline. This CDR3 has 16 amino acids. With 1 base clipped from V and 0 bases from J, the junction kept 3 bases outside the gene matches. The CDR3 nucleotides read TGTGCCAGCAGCTTAATTGGGACTAGCGTCTCCTACGAGCAGTACTTC. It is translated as CASSLIGTSVSYEQYF.

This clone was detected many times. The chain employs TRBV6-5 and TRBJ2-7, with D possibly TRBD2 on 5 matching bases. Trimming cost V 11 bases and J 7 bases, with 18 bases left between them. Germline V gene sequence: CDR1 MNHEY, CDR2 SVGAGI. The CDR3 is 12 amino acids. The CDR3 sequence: CASDPGLSEQYF. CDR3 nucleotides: TGTGCCTCCGATCCAGGACTTTCTGAGCAGTACTTC.

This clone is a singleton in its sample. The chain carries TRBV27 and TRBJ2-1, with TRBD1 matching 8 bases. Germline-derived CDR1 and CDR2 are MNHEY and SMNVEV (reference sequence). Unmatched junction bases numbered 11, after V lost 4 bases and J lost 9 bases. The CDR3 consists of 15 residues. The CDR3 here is CASSWGTGGRGEQFF. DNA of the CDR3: TGTGCCAGCAGTTGGGGTACAGGGGGTAGGGGTGAGCAGTTCTTC.

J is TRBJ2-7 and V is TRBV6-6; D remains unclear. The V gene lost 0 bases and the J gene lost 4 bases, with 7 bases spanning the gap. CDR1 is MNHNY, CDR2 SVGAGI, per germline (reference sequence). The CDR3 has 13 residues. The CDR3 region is CASSYSIGYEQYF. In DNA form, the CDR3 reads TGTGCCAGCAGTTACTCGATCGGGTACGAGCAGTACTTC.

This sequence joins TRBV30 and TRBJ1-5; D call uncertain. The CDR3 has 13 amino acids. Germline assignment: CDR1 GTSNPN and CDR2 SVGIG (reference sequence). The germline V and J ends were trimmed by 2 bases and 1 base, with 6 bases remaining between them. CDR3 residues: CAWSPASNQPQHF. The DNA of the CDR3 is TGTGCCTGGAGTCCCGCGAGCAATCAGCCCCAGCATTTT.

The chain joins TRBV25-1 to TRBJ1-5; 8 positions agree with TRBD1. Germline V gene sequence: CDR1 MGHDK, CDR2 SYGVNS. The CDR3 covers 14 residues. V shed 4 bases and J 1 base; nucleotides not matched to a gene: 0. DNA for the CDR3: TGTGCCAGCAGTGGGGACAGGAGCAATCAGCCCCAGCATTTT. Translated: CASSGDRSNQPQHF.

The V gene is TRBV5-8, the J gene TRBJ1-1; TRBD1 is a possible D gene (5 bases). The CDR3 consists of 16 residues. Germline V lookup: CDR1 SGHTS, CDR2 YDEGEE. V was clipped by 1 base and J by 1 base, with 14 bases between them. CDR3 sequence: CASSLYNWTPNTEAFF. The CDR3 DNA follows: TGTGCCAGCAGCTTGTACAATTGGACACCGAACACTGAAGCTTTCTTT.

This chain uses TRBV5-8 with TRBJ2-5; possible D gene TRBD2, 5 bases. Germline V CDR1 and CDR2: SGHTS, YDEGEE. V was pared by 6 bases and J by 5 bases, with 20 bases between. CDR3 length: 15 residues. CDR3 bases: TGTGCCAGCACCCTGGGAGATTTGGGCGCGGAGACCCAGTACTTC. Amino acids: CASTLGDLGAETQYF.

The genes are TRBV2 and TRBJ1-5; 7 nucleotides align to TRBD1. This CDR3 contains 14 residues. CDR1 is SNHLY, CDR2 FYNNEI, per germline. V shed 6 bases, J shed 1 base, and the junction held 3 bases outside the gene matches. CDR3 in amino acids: CASRSGGSNQPQHF. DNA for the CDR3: TGTGCCAGCAGGTCAGGGGGAAGCAATCAGCCCCAGCATTTT.

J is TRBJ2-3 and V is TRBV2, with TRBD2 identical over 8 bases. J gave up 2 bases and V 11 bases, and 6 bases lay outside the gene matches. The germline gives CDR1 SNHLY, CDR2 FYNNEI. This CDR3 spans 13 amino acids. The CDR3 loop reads CAVRAGVTDTQYF. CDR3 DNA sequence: TGTGCCGTACGAGCGGGAGTCACAGATACGCAGTATTTT.

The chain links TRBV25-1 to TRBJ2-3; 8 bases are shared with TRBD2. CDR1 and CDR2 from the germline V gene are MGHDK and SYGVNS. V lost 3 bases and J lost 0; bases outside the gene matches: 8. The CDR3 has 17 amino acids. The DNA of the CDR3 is TGTGCCAGCAGTGACCCAACTCAGCGGGGGAGCACAGATACGCAGTATTTT. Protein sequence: CASSDPTQRGSTDTQYF.

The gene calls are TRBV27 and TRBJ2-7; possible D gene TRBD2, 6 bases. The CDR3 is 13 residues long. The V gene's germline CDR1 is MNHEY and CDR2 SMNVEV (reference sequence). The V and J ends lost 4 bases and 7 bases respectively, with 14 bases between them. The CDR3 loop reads CASSSLRGYEQYF. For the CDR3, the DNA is TGTGCCAGCAGTTCCCTTCGGGGGTATGAGCAGTACTTC.

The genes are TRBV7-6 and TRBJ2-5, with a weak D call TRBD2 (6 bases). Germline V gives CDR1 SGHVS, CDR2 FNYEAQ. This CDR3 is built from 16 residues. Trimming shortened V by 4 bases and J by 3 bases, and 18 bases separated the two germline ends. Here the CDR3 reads CASSSPRGRNEETQYF. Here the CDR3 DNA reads TGTGCCAGCAGCTCCCCGCGGGGAAGGAACGAAGAGACCCAGTACTTC.

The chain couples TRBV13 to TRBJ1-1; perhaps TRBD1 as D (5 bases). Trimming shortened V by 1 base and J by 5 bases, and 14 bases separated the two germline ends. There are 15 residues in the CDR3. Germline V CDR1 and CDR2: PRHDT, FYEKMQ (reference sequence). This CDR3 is CASSLERGRDTEAFF. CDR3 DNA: TGTGCCAGCAGCTTAGAGCGGGGGAGGGATACTGAAGCTTTCTTT.

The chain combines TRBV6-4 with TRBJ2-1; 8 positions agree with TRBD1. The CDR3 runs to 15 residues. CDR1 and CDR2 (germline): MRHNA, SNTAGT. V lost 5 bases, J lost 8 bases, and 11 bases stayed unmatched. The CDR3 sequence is CASSSGQGGNDEQFF. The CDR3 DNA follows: TGTGCCAGCAGTTCCGGACAGGGCGGGAATGATGAGCAGTTCTTC.

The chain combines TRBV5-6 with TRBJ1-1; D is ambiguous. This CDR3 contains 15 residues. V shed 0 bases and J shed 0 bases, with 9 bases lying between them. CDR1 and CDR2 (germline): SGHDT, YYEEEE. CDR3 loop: CASSLGGGLNTEAFF. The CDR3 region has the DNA TGTGCCAGCAGCTTGGGGGGAGGGTTGAACACTGAAGCTTTCTTT. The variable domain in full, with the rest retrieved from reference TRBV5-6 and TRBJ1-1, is DAGVTQSPTHLIKTRGQQVTLRCSPKSGHDTVSWYQQALGQGPQFIFQYYEEEERQRGNFPDRFSGHQFPNYSSELNVNALLLGDSALYLCASSLGGGLNTEAFFGQGTRLTVV.

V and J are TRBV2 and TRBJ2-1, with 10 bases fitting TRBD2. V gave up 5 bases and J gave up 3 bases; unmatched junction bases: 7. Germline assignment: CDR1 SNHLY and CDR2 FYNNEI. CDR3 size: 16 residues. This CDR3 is CASSRGSGGGYNEQFF. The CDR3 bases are TGTGCCAGCAGTCGAGGGAGCGGGGGGGGCTACAATGAGCAGTTCTTC.

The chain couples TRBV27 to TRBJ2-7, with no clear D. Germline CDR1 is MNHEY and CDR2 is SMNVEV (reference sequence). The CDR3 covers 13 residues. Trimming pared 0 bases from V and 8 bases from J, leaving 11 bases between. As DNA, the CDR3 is TGTGCCAGCAGTTTATCAGTTGTAGCCAAGCAGTACTTC. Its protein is CASSLSVVAKQYF.

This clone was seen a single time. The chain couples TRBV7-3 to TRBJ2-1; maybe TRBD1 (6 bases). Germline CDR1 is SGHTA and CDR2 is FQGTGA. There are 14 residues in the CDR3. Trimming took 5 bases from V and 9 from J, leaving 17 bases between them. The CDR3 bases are TGTGCCAGCAGCGGAGATGGGGGCGTCAGTGAGCAGTTCTTC. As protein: CASSGDGGVSEQFF.

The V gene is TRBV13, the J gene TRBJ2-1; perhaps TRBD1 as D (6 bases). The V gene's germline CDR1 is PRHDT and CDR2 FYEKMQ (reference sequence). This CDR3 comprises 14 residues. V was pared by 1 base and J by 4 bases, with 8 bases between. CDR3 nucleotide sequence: TGTGCCAGCAGCTTAGAGACAGGATACAATGAGCAGTTCTTC. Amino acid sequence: CASSLETGYNEQFF.

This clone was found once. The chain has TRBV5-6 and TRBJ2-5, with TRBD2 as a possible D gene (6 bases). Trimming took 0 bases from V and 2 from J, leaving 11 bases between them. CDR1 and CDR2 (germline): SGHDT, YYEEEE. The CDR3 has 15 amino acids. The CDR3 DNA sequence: TGTGCCAGCAGCTTGGTTAGCGGACCTCAAGAGACCCAGTACTTC. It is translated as CASSLVSGPQETQYF.

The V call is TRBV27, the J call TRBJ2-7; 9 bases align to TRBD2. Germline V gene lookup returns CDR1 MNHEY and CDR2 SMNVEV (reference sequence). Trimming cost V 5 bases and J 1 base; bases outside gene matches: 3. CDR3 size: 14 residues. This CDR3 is CASSQTSGSYEQYF. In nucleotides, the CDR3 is TGTGCCAGCAGTCAAACTAGCGGGTCCTACGAGCAGTACTTC.

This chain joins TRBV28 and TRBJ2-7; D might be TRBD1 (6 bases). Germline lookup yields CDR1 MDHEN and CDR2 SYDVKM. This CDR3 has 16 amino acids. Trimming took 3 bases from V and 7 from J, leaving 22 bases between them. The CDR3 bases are TGTGCCAGCAGTTTCCCCCAACAGGGTCCCACGCGGGAGCAGTACTTC. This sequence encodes CASSFPQQGPTREQYF.

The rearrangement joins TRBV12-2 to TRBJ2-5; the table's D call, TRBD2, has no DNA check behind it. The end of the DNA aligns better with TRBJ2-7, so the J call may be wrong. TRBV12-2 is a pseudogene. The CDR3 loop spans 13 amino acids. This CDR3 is CASRTHQGGEQYF. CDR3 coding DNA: TGTGCAAGTCGCACCCATCAGGGAGGCGAGCAGTACTTC.